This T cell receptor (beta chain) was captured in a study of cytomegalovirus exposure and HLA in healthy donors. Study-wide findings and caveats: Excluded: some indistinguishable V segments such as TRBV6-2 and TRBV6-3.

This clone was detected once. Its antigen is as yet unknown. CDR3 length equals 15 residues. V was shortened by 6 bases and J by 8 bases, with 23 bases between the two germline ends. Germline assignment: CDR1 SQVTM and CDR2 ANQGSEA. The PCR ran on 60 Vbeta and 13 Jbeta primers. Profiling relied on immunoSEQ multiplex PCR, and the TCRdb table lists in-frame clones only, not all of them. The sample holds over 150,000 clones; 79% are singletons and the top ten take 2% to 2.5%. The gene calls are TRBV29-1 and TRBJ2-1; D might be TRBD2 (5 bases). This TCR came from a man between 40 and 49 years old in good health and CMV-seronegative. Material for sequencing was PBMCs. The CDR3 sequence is CSVKEAGRVGDEQFF. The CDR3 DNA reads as TGCAGCGTGAAGGAGGCGGGCCGAGTTGGGGATGAGCAGTTCTTC.